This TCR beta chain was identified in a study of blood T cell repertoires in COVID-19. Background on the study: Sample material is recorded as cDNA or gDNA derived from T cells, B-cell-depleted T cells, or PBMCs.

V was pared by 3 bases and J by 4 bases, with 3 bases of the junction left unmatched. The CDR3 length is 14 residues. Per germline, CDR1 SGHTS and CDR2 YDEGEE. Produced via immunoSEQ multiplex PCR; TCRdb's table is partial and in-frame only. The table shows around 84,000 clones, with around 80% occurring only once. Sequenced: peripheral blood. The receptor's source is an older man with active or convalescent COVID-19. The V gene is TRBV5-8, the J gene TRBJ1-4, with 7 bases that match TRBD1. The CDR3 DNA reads TGTGCCAGCAGCTCGGGACAGCTTAATGAAAAACTGTTTTTT. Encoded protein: CASSSGQLNEKLFF.